This T cell receptor (beta chain) was sequenced during a study of T cell responses to AZD1222 COVID-19 vaccine. Turning to the study itself: Second-dose intervals near 4 or 12 weeks were combined.

CDR1 is SGHKS, CDR2 YYEKEE, per germline (reference sequence). The V end was cut by 1 base, the J end by 6 bases, with 11 bases between. The CDR3 sequence is 13 residues long. This clone was seen ten or more times. Its antigen is currently unknown. Clones were read by immunoSEQ multiplex PCR, and TCRdb kept only the in-frame ones, dropping some. In the table there are 150,000 to 200,000 clones, just over 90% of which are singletons. Study-wide findings and caveats: After the peak T cell response, and only then, were repertoires sampled. The CD4 TCRs associated with vaccination extended across spike and predominated at 160-218 and 743-854.

The rearrangement joins TRBV5-5 to TRBJ2-7; tentative D call: TRBD1 (5 bases). This receptor was taken from an adult in good health. The specimen comprised peripheral blood, sampled on day 0 of AZD1222 vaccination. CDR3 sequence: CASSLYVGVEQYF. In DNA, the CDR3 is TGTGCCAGCAGCTTGTACGTAGGGGTCGAGCAGTACTTC. Complete variable domain (other parts from reference TRBV5-5 and TRBJ2-7): DAGVTQSPTHLIKTRGQQVTLRCSPISGHKSVSWYQQVLGQGPQFIFQYYEKEERGRGNFPDRFSARQFPNYSSELNVNALLLGDSALYLCASSLYVGVEQYFGPGTRLTVT.